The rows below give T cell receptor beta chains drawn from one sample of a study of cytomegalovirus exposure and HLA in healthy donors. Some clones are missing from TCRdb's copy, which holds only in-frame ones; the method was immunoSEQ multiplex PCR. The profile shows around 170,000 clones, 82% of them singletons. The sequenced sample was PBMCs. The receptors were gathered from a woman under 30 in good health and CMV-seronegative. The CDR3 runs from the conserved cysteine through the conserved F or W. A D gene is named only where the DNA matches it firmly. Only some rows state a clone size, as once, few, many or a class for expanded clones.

CASSLDPTGNTGELFF	TGCGCCAGCAGCCTTGACCCGACGGGGAACACCGGGGAGCTGTTTTTT	16	.	TRBV5-1	TRBJ2-2	.
CASSHDKSRGDEQYF	TGCGCCAGCAGCCATGATAAGTCCAGGGGAGACGAGCAGTACTTC	15	.	TRBV4-1	TRBJ2-7	.
CASSFRDSQDF	TGTGCCAGCAGTTTTCGGGACTCCCAAGACTTC	11	.	TRBV28	TRBJ2-5	.
CASGLAGQNEQFF	TGTGCCAGCGGACTAGCGGGGCAGAATGAGCAGTTCTTC	13	TRBD2	TRBV2	TRBJ2-1	.
CASSLGAGTSTDTQYF	TGTGCCAGCAGCTTGGGTGCAGGTACTAGCACAGATACGCAGTATTTT	16	.	TRBV5-4	TRBJ2-3	.
CAWSVRGNQPQHF	TGTGCCTGGAGTGTACGGGGAAACCAGCCCCAGCATTTT	13	.	TRBV30	TRBJ1-5	.
CASSRDRGLANYGYTF	TGTGCCAGCTCACGAGACAGGGGTTTGGCTAACTATGGCTACACCTTC	16	TRBD1	TRBV18	TRBJ1-2	.
CASSFSSGPSTDTQYF	TGCGCCAGCAGCTTCTCTAGCGGTCCTAGCACAGATACGCAGTATTTT	16	TRBD2	TRBV5-1	TRBJ2-3	.
CASSPPGGGETQYF	TGTGCCAGCAGTCCCCCGGGGGGCGGGGAGACCCAGTACTTC	14	.	TRBV6-5	TRBJ2-5	.
CASSPRRLNTGELFF	TGTGCCAGCTCACCACGGCGGTTGAACACCGGGGAGCTGTTTTTT	15	.	TRBV18	TRBJ2-2	.
CASTRGQINNQPQHF	TGTGCCAGTACCAGGGGGCAGATCAATAATCAGCCCCAGCATTTT	15	TRBD1	TRBV19	TRBJ1-5	.
CASSFFMETQYF	TGTGCCAGCAGTTTTTTTATGGAGACCCAGTACTTC	12	.	TRBV28	TRBJ2-5	.
CASSLGLGAYEQYF	TGCGCCAGCAGCTTGGGACTAGGGGCCTACGAGCAGTACTTC	14	.	TRBV5-1	TRBJ2-7	.
CASGTSGGPSYEQYF	TGTGCCAGTGGGACTAGCGGGGGGCCCTCCTACGAGCAGTACTTC	15	TRBD2	TRBV7-6	TRBJ2-7	.
CASSSSPEQYF	TGTGCCAGCAGCTCTTCCCCCGAGCAGTACTTC	11	.	TRBV7-9	TRBJ2-7	.
CASSLGMGGGASLYEQYF	TGTGCCAGCAGCTTAGGGATGGGCGGGGGGGCCTCTCTCTACGAGCAGTACTTC	18	TRBD2	TRBV7-2	TRBJ2-7	.
CASSAAGQDYYNEQFF	TGTGCCAGCAGCGCCGCTGGGCAGGACTACTACAATGAGCAGTTCTTC	16	.	TRBV9	TRBJ2-1	.
CASSSDSGYGYTF	TGCGCCAGCAGCTCCGACAGTGGGTATGGCTACACCTTC	13	.	TRBV5-1	TRBJ1-2	.
CAAGRSLRGETQYF	TGTGCGGCTGGACGGTCCCTTCGGGGAGAGACCCAGTACTTC	14	.	TRBV6-1	TRBJ2-5	.
CASSQEGLATNYEQYF	TGCGCCAGCAGCCAAGAGGGACTAGCAACAAACTACGAGCAGTACTTC	16	TRBD2	TRBV4-1	TRBJ2-7	many
CASSRQGATLYEQYF	TGTGCCAGCAGTAGACAGGGGGCCACCCTCTACGAGCAGTACTTC	15	TRBD1	TRBV7-9	TRBJ2-7	.
CASRTQESTEAFF	TGTGCCAGCAGAACACAGGAGAGCACTGAAGCTTTCTTT	13	.	TRBV27	TRBJ1-1	.
CASSSRVSSTDTQYF	TGTGCCAGCAGTAGCAGGGTCTCTAGCACAGATACGCAGTATTTT	15	.	TRBV27	TRBJ2-3	.
CASSQRQDYGYTF	TGTGCCAGCAGCCAAAGACAAGACTATGGCTACACCTTC	13	.	TRBV7-8	TRBJ1-2	.
CASSLSGDNEQFF	TGTGCCAGCAGTTTATCAGGGGACAATGAGCAGTTCTTC	13	.	TRBV27	TRBJ2-1	.
CASSRTGTAYEQYF	TGTGCCAGTAGTCGGACCGGGACAGCCTACGAGCAGTACTTC	14	TRBD1	TRBV19	TRBJ2-7	.
CASSPGTHNTGELFF	TGCGCCAGCAGCCCCGGGACTCATAACACCGGGGAGCTGTTTTTT	15	.	TRBV5-1	TRBJ2-2	few